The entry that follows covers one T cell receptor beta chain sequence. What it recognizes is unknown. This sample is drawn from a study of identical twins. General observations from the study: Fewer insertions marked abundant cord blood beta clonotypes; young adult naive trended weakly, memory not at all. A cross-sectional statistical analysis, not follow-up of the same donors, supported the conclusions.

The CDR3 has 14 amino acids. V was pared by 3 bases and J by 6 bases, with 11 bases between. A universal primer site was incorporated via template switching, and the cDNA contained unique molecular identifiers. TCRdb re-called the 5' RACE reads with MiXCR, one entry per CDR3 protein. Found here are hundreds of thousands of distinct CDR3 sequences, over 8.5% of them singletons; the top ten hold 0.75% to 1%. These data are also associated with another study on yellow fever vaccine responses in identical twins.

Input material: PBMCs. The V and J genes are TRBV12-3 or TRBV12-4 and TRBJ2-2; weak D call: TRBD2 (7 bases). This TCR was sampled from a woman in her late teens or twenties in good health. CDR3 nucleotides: TGTGCCAGCAGTTTTGGGAGGGGGGCCGGGGAGCTGTTTTTT. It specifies CASSFGRGAGELFF.